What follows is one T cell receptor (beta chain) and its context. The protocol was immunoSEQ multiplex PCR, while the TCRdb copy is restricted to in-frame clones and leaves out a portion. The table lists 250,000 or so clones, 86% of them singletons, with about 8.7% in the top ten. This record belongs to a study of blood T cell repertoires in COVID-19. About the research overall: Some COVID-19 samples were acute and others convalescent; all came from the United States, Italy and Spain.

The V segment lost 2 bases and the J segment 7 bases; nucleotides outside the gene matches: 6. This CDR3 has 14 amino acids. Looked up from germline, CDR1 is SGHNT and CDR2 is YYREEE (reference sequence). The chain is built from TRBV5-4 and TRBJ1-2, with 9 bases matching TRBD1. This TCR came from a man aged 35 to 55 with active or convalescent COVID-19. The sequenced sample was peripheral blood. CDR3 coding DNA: TGTGCCAGCAGCTTTGACAGGGGGATTCGTGGCTACACCTTC. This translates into CASSFDRGIRGYTF.